The 32 T cell receptor beta chains below come from one sample, sequenced in a study of shared clonotypes between healthy human individuals. Selected positively for CCR7 and CD45RO-negative, naive CD8 cells excluded terminally differentiated effector memory CD45RA+ cells. The protocol was immunoSEQ multiplex PCR, while the TCRdb copy is restricted to in-frame clones and leaves out a portion. The table shows a few million clones, with about 93% occurring only once. The sequenced sample consisted of naive CD8+ T cells from PBMCs. The source of these receptors is a young man in good health. Some clones in this sample may be carry-over from other donors' samples.

Turning to this clone: Other DNA sequences in this specimen translate into the identical CDR3. The V and J genes are TRBV14 and TRBJ2-5; tentatively, D is TRBD2 (6 bases). Germline V gives CDR1 SGHDN, CDR2 FVKESK. The ends were cut back, 6 bases at V and 2 bases at J, with 10 bases in the middle. CDR3 length: 13 amino acids. CDR3 nucleotide sequence: TGTGCCAGCAGTCAGGGACTTCAAGAGACCCAGTACTTC. Protein: CASSQGLQETQYF.

The chain couples TRBV7-3 to TRBJ1-1; TRBD1 agrees at 7 bases. The germline gives CDR1 SGHTA, CDR2 FQGTGA. Unmatched junction bases numbered 5, after V lost 2 bases and J lost 5 bases. The CDR3 totals 14 residues. Here the CDR3 DNA reads TGTGCCAGCAGCTTACCTCGGGACAGTACTGAAGCTTTCTTT. Translation gives CASSLPRDSTEAFF.

A single count supports this clone. Other DNA sequences in the sample encode the same CDR3. The chain is built from TRBV2 and TRBJ2-1, with no clear D. This CDR3 is 12 amino acids long. Germline assignment: CDR1 SNHLY and CDR2 FYNNEI. Between the trimmed V and J ends, which lost 1 base and 6 bases, there was a span of 4 bases. CDR3 loop: CASSEGSNEQFF. Written as DNA, the CDR3 is TGTGCCAGCAGTGAAGGAAGCAATGAGCAGTTCTTC.

The table lists this clone with a count of one. The chain combines TRBV28 with TRBJ2-1, with TRBD1 identical over 7 bases. Germline lookup yields CDR1 MDHEN and CDR2 SYDVKM. This CDR3 has 16 amino acids. The ends lost 6 bases at V and 2 bases at J; junction bases unmatched: 10. CDR3 bases: TGTGCCAGCAGGATCCTGGGGGACAGCCCCTACAATGAGCAGTTCTTC. It codes for CASRILGDSPYNEQFF.

The gene calls are TRBV7-9 and TRBJ2-1; 8 positions match TRBD2. The CDR3 runs to 15 residues. In germline, CDR1 is SEHNR, CDR2 FQNEAQ (reference sequence). The trim removed 0 bases at V and 7 bases at J, leaving 5 bases unmatched. The CDR3 loop is CASSLASGTRNEQFF. The DNA of the CDR3 is TGTGCCAGCAGCTTAGCTAGCGGGACGCGGAATGAGCAGTTCTTC.

This clone was seen once. The V gene is TRBV14, the J gene TRBJ2-1; D remains unclear. Germline V gene lookup returns CDR1 SGHDN and CDR2 FVKESK. CDR3 size: 17 residues. Trimming removed 0 bases from V and 6 bases from J, with 18 bases in between. CDR3 sequence reads: CASSQDAPVTFSNEQFF. The CDR3 DNA follows: TGTGCCAGCAGCCAAGATGCACCTGTTACGTTTAGCAATGAGCAGTTCTTC.

V is TRBV30 and J is TRBJ2-7, with D perhaps TRBD2 (5 bases). The CDR3 extends over 11 amino acids. The germline CDR1 and CDR2 sequences are GTSNPN and SVGIG (reference sequence). Here the CDR3 DNA reads TGTGCGACACTTTACGGGGTCGAGCAGTACTTC. Its protein is CATLYGVEQYF.

The chain is built from TRBV29-1 and TRBJ2-3; 8 nucleotides agree with TRBD2. Looked up from germline, CDR1 is SQVTM and CDR2 is ANQGSEA. V was pared by 6 bases and J by 2 bases, with 13 bases of the junction left unmatched. This CDR3 comprises 16 residues. The CDR3: CSVASGSHRTTDTQYF. CDR3 sequence (DNA): TGCAGCGTCGCGAGCGGGAGCCACCGAACCACAGATACGCAGTATTTT.

This clone was counted once. The same CDR3 arises from other DNA sequences in this sample as well. This chain joins TRBV27 and TRBJ1-5; D possibly corresponds to TRBD1 (6 bases). Trimming shortened V by 2 bases and J by 3 bases, and 8 bases separated the two germline ends. Looked up from germline, CDR1 is MNHEY and CDR2 is SMNVEV (reference sequence). The CDR3 is made up of 14 amino acids. CDR3 sequence (DNA): TGTGCCAGCAGTTTAACGGGGGCCAATCAGCCCCAGCATTTT. Translating gives CASSLTGANQPQHF.

This chain uses TRBV19 with TRBJ2-7; D remains ambiguous. Trimming took 4 bases from V and 2 from J, leaving 12 bases between them. The CDR3 runs 14 residues. CDR1 is LNHDA, CDR2 SQIVND, per germline (reference sequence). The DNA for the CDR3 is TGTGCCAGTAGTACCCTGGGAACCCCCTACGAGCAGTACTTC. It specifies CASSTLGTPYEQYF.

V usage is TRBV7-9 and J usage is TRBJ2-7, with D perhaps matching TRBD2 (6 bases). Between the trimmed V and J ends, which lost 3 bases and 3 bases, there was a span of 9 bases. The V gene's germline CDR1 is SEHNR and CDR2 FQNEAQ (reference sequence). The CDR3 is 13 amino acids. The CDR3 spells CASSFSGDYEQYF. In DNA form, the CDR3 reads TGTGCCAGCAGCTTTTCGGGGGACTACGAGCAGTACTTC.

The V call is TRBV11-1, the J call TRBJ2-2; TRBD1 matches 7 bases. V was pared by 5 bases and J by 4 bases, with 4 bases of the junction left unmatched. The CDR3 loop spans 14 amino acids. The germline V gene encodes CDR1 SGHAT and CDR2 FQDESV (reference sequence). The CDR3 DNA is TGTGCCAGCAGCGGGAGACAGGGCACCGGGGAGCTGTTTTTT. Translated, it gives CASSGRQGTGELFF.

This chain joins TRBV7-9 and TRBJ2-1; TRBD2 might be the D (6 bases). Germline CDR1 and CDR2: SEHNR and FQNEAQ (reference sequence). The CDR3 length is 16 residues. V lost 1 base, J lost 0 bases, and 10 bases lay in between. The CDR3, as DNA: TGTGCCAGCAGCTTAGGGGACGGGAGCTCCTACAATGAGCAGTTCTTC. It is translated as CASSLGDGSSYNEQFF.

This chain uses TRBV5-1 with TRBJ2-7; D gene uncertain. Trimming took off 2 bases at V and 4 bases at J, with 10 bases between the two ends. This CDR3 is 13 amino acids long. Germline-derived CDR1 and CDR2 are SGHRS and YFSETQ. The CDR3 coding sequence is TGCGCCAGCAGCTTCAGTGATAGGTACGAGCAGTACTTC. Protein product: CASSFSDRYEQYF.

The chain's CDR3 is CASSPGYSTGILANQPQHF. CDR3 nucleotides: TGTGCCAGTAGCCCCGGATATTCGACAGGGATCCTAGCAAATCAGCCCCAGCATTTT. The V gene is TRBV19, the J gene TRBJ1-5, with 7 bases identical to TRBD1. Germline V gene data show CDR1 as LNHDA and CDR2 as SQIVND (reference sequence). The CDR3 runs 19 residues. Trimming took 6 bases from V and 4 from J; bases not matched to a gene: 21.

This clone is a singleton in its sample. V usage is TRBV5-5 and J usage is TRBJ1-2; TRBD1 is a possible D gene (5 bases). Germline loops: CDR1 SGHKS, CDR2 YYEKEE (reference sequence). The ends were cut back, 2 bases at V and 10 bases at J, with 18 bases in the middle. CDR3 length: 14 residues. CDR3: CASSFGFIGAVYTF. CDR3 coding DNA: TGTGCCAGCAGCTTCGGTTTTATCGGGGCCGTCTACACCTTC.

The table lists this clone with a count of one. The chain is built from TRBV4-1 and TRBJ2-7; 8 bases map to TRBD1. The CDR3 runs 16 residues. J gave up 2 bases and V 7 bases, and 13 bases lay outside the gene matches. Germline V gene lookup returns CDR1 MGHRA and CDR2 YSYEKL. CDR3 region: CASTLSRTGPTYEQYF. The DNA for the CDR3 is TGCGCCAGCACCCTAAGTCGGACAGGGCCCACCTACGAGCAGTACTTC.

The chain has TRBV28 and TRBJ2-5, with a tentative D call TRBD1 (6 bases). V lost 4 bases and J 2 bases, leaving 8 bases between the germline ends. The CDR3 has 13 amino acids. CDR1 MDHEN and CDR2 SYDVKM come from the germline V gene. CDR3: CASSSTGQETQYF. Here the CDR3 DNA reads TGTGCCAGCAGTTCGACAGGTCAAGAGACCCAGTACTTC.

Worth noting for this clone: The same CDR3 also results from other DNA sequences found in this sample. This sequence joins TRBV27 and TRBJ2-7; D remains unclear. The CDR3 consists of 12 residues. Trimming took 1 base from V and 4 from J, leaving 5 bases between them. Germline CDR1 is MNHEY and CDR2 is SMNVEV (reference sequence). CDR3 DNA: TGTGCCAGCAGTTTATATGGATACGAGCAGTACTTC. It translates to CASSLYGYEQYF.

The CDR3 sequence is CASSLIGDSYEQYF. In DNA form, the CDR3 reads TGTGCCAGCAGTTTAATCGGGGACTCCTACGAGCAGTACTTC. This chain links TRBV27 with TRBJ2-7; D is possibly TRBD2 (5 bases). Deletions cut 2 bases from V and 0 bases from J, with 8 bases between. The CDR3 covers 14 residues. CDR1 is MNHEY, CDR2 SMNVEV, per germline (reference sequence).

Concerning this clone: At one end, the junction sequence differs from germline, possibly due to a read error. The CDR3 reads CASSLGGRVTDTQYF. CDR3 DNA: TGTGCCAGCAGTTTGGGGGGCCGAGTCACAGATACGCAGTATTTT. The gene calls are TRBV5-6 and TRBJ2-3; D is tentatively TRBD1 or TRBD2 (6 bases each). The CDR3 consists of 15 residues. From germline, CDR1 is SGHDT and CDR2 YYEEEE.

This chain joins TRBV27 and TRBJ1-2, with D possibly matching TRBD1 (6 bases). The CDR3 runs 14 residues. Trimming cost V 6 bases and J 3 bases, with 14 bases left between them. CDR1 is MNHEY, CDR2 SMNVEV, per germline (reference sequence). The DNA of the CDR3 is TGTGCCAGCAGGGAACAGGGTCTGGACTATGGCTACACCTTC. It specifies CASREQGLDYGYTF.

The V call is TRBV27, the J call TRBJ2-7, with a tentative D call TRBD1 (6 bases). Trimming pared 6 bases from V and 0 bases from J, leaving 12 bases between. The CDR3 consists of 14 residues. Per the germline V gene, CDR1 is MNHEY and CDR2 is SMNVEV (reference sequence). CDR3 in DNA: TGTGCCAGCAGACCCGGGACAAACTCCTACGAGCAGTACTTC. Encoded protein: CASRPGTNSYEQYF.

The V and J genes are TRBV7-9 and TRBJ2-7, with D maybe TRBD1 (5 bases). V was shortened by 6 bases and J by 0 bases, with 9 bases between the two germline ends. The CDR3 is 13 amino acids. Germline V gene lookup returns CDR1 SEHNR and CDR2 FQNEAQ (reference sequence). The CDR3 is CASRLDNSYEQYF. The CDR3 DNA follows: TGTGCCAGCAGACTGGACAACTCCTACGAGCAGTACTTC.

With respect to this clone: Within the sample, other DNA sequences also encode this same CDR3. V is TRBV28 and J is TRBJ1-5, with D tentatively TRBD1 (5 bases). V was trimmed by 1 base and J by 4 bases, leaving 11 bases between them. Germline V gene lookup returns CDR1 MDHEN and CDR2 SYDVKM. The CDR3 spans 15 residues. This CDR3 reads CASSLSQGGNQPQHF. DNA for the CDR3: TGTGCCAGCAGTTTATCCCAGGGAGGGAATCAGCCCCAGCATTTT.

This chain links TRBV9 with TRBJ2-7; D is unclear. Germline V gene lookup returns CDR1 SGDLS and CDR2 YYNGEE. CDR3 size: 16 residues. Trimming took 0 bases from V and 5 from J, leaving 18 bases between them. CDR3 sequence (DNA): TGTGCCAGCAGCGTAGGGAAGTGGAAGAGGCCCCACGAGCAGTACTTC. Protein: CASSVGKWKRPHEQYF. Full variable domain (outside the CDR3, taken from reference TRBV9 and TRBJ2-7): DSGVTQTPKHLITATGQRVTLRCSPRSGDLSVYWYQQSLDQGLQFLIQYYNGEERAKGNILERFSAQQFPDLHSELNLSSLELGDSALYFCASSVGKWKRPHEQYFGPGTRLTVT.

The J gene is TRBJ2-7, the V gene TRBV25-1; TRBD2 matches 8 bases. The germline gives CDR1 MGHDK, CDR2 SYGVNS. The CDR3 spans 15 residues. The junction had 12 bases not matched to a gene; V was cut back by 4 bases and J by 7 bases. CDR3 sequence reads: CASSGGTWVAGEQYF. The CDR3 DNA follows: TGTGCCAGCAGTGGTGGGACGTGGGTAGCGGGAGAGCAGTACTTC.

V and J are TRBV6-6 and TRBJ1-2; perhaps TRBD1 as D (6 bases). From germline, CDR1 is MNHNY and CDR2 SVGAGI (reference sequence). V lost 8 bases and J 0 bases, leaving 16 bases between the germline ends. This CDR3 comprises 15 residues. CDR3 protein: CASEGVREANYGYTF. Here the CDR3 DNA reads TGTGCCAGCGAGGGGGTGCGGGAAGCTAACTATGGCTACACCTTC.

This clone was counted once. This rearrangement joins TRBV29-1 to TRBJ2-7; possibly TRBD1 or TRBD2 for D (7 bases each). In germline, CDR1 is SQVTM, CDR2 ANQGSEA. V lost 5 bases and J 2 bases, leaving 19 bases between the germline ends. This CDR3 is 15 amino acids long. The CDR3 reads CSVPGGGRGTYEQYF. DNA for the CDR3: TGCAGCGTTCCGGGGGGTGGCAGGGGGACCTACGAGCAGTACTTC.

This chain joins TRBV28 and TRBJ2-5; 8 positions agree with TRBD1. The DNA end is a closer match to TRBJ2-7, so the J assignment may be wrong. The CDR3 has 14 amino acids. Germline V gene data show CDR1 as MDHEN and CDR2 as SYDVKM. The CDR3 DNA reads TGTGCCAGCAGCGGGGACAGGCGTTTCTACGAGCAGTACTTC. Encoded protein: CASSGDRRFYEQYF.

The rearrangement joins TRBV27 to TRBJ2-2, with 8 bases aligning to TRBD2. The germline CDR1 and CDR2 sequences are MNHEY and SMNVEV (reference sequence). The CDR3 has 17 residues. The junction had 6 bases not matched to a gene; V was cut back by 2 bases and J by 1 base. CDR3 sequence: CASSLDSGTQNTGELFF. The CDR3 bases are TGTGCCAGCAGTTTAGATAGCGGGACCCAGAACACCGGGGAGCTGTTTTTT.

For the CDR3, the DNA is TGTGCCATCAGCGGGACTAGCGGGAGCTCGAATGAGCAGTTCTTC. Its translation is CAISGTSGSSNEQFF. This chain uses TRBV10-3 with TRBJ2-1, with 14 positions matching TRBD2. The CDR3 is 15 amino acids. The trim removed 6 bases at V and 7 bases at J, leaving 5 bases unmatched. CDR1 and CDR2 (germline): ENHRY, SYGVKD.